Listed here are 4 T cell receptor beta chains from one sample, sequenced in a study of control samples from healthy donors and cancer patients. The method was immunoSEQ multiplex PCR; TCRdb's version includes in-frame clones alone and lacks a portion of them. The sample has over 110,000 clones; roughly 89% are singletons. Sequencing was done on a sample of blood. The receptors here all came from a man aged 25 to 45 in good health.

This clone showed up just once. The V call is TRBV7-2, the J call TRBJ2-7, with D perhaps TRBD2 (6 bases). V was pared by 5 bases and J by 6 bases, with 20 bases between. Germline V gene sequence: CDR1 SGHTA, CDR2 FQGNSA. CDR3 length: 15 residues. The DNA for the CDR3 is TGTGCCAGCAGCCCAAGACTAGGTATCCCTCTCGAGCAGTACTTC. This encodes CASSPRLGIPLEQYF.

The chain uses TRBV15 and TRBJ2-3; a possible D gene is TRBD1 (5 bases). The CDR3 consists of 17 residues. Germline V lookup: CDR1 LNHNV, CDR2 YYDKDF (reference sequence). Trimming removed 0 bases at V and 4 bases at J, with 17 bases between. The CDR3 loop reads CATSRDGEGEIADTQYF. In DNA form, the CDR3 reads TGTGCCACCAGCAGAGATGGCGAAGGGGAAATTGCAGATACGCAGTATTTT.

This chain links TRBV28 with TRBJ2-1; 9 nucleotides match TRBD2. The CDR3 contains 14 residues. With V trimmed by 5 bases and J by 2 bases, 1 base remained unmatched. Germline values: CDR1 MDHEN, CDR2 SYDVKM. CDR3 sequence reads: CASSPSGAYNEQFF. CDR3 DNA: TGTGCCAGCAGTCCTAGCGGGGCCTACAATGAGCAGTTCTTC.

The rearrangement uses TRBV19 and TRBJ2-7, with 11 bases identical to TRBD2. After removal of 10 bases from V and 0 bases from J, the junction contained 5 bases not matched to a gene. Germline V gene lookup returns CDR1 LNHDA and CDR2 SQIVND (reference sequence). CDR3 length equals 14 residues. The CDR3 DNA sequence: TGTGCCACAAGTACTAGCGGGGGCTCCTACGAGCAGTACTTC. It encodes CATSTSGGSYEQYF.